The TCR beta chain under discussion was sequenced for a study of CD8+CD57+ T cells in acquired aplastic anemia. Study-wide context: An average of 3.2 ug of DNA was obtained from sorted CD4+ and CD8+ cells.

Trimming removed 3 bases from V and 2 bases from J; junction bases left unmatched: 12. The germline gives CDR1 WSHSY, CDR2 SAAADI. The CDR3 loop spans 17 amino acids. Profiles of TCR beta VDJ and CDR3 were generated from a genomic DNA template. A single record per CDR3 protein comes from TCRdb applying MiXCR to the reads. This table has approximately 300,000 distinct CDR3 sequences, roughly 53% appearing once. General study results and limits: CD8+ Simpson's diversity showed no significant patient-control difference. Overlap between patients and controls comprised about 28 CD8+ CDR3 sequences.

Only patients with CD8+CD57+ cell expansion on flow cytometry were chosen for sequencing. Prior therapy had not been administered to any patient at the time of blood sampling. With respect to this clonotype: Its antigen is as yet unknown.

The rearrangement uses TRBV10-2 and TRBJ2-7; 8 positions match TRBD1. The origin of this receptor is a human donor with aplastic anemia. The sample consisted of sorted CD4+, CD8+, or CD8+CD57+ T cells (not recorded which) from PBMCs. In DNA, the CDR3 is TGCGCCAGCAGTGACCTACAGGGGGTACCCCGGGCCTACGAGCAGTACTTC. Protein product: CASSDLQGVPRAYEQYF.